The 30 T cell receptor beta chains in this list originate from one sample, sequenced in a study of blood T cells in healthy people across ages. A second PCR of about 6 to 11 cycles used a sample-barcoded 5' primer and a J-beta primer mix. From the 5' RACE reads, TCRdb called clonotypes with MiXCR, one entry per CDR3 protein. The sample comprises 850,000 to 1,100,000 distinct CDR3 sequences, around two fifths of which are singletons, and approximately 14% rests with the top ten. Sequenced material: blood. These receptors were taken from a young man in good health.

In its sample, this clonotype was seen a few times. In nucleotides, the CDR3 is TGTGCTAGTGGTTTTTGGAGGAAAGAGACCCAGTACTTC. This codes for CASGFWRKETQYF. The chain combines TRBV12-5 with TRBJ2-5; a weak D match, TRBD2 (5 bases). V shed 3 bases and J shed 3 bases, with 8 bases lying between them. CDR1 is LGHNT and CDR2 is FRNRAP in the germline V gene. The CDR3 runs to 13 residues.

Ten or more counts support this clonotype. The rearrangement uses TRBV4-2 and TRBJ2-1; TRBD1 matches at 8 bases. The CDR3 covers 18 residues. Per germline, CDR1 LGHNA and CDR2 YNFKEQ. The V segment lost 1 base and the J segment 0 bases; nucleotides outside the gene matches: 8. The CDR3 DNA is TGTGCCAGCAGCCAAGTTAACAGGGGGTCTAGCTCCTACAATGAGCAGTTCTTC. As protein: CASSQVNRGSSSYNEQFF.

The chain recombines TRBV5-1 with TRBJ2-3; a weak D match, TRBD2 (7 bases). Germline CDR1 SGHRS, CDR2 YFSETQ. The CDR3 is 16 residues long. Trimming took off 6 bases at V and 5 bases at J, with 22 bases between the two ends. The CDR3 nucleotides are TGCGCCAGCACCGGCGGGGGCATCTCAAAAGTAGATACGCAGTATTTT. Residues: CASTGGGISKVDTQYF.

The gene calls are TRBV12-3 or TRBV12-4 and TRBJ2-2; D is unclear. The V and J ends lost 1 base and 1 base respectively, with 7 bases between them. CDR3 length: 15 residues. CDR3 sequence reads: CASSLGSVNTGELFF. Written as DNA, the CDR3 is TGTGCCAGCAGTTTAGGGTCAGTGAACACCGGGGAGCTGTTTTTT.

The V and J genes are TRBV28 and TRBJ2-7; maybe TRBD2 (7 bases). CDR1 is MDHEN, CDR2 SYDVKM, per germline. The length of the CDR3 is 15 residues. Trimming shortened V by 5 bases and J by 7 bases, and 21 bases separated the two germline ends. For the CDR3, the DNA is TGTGCCAGCAGTCCCTCGGGGGGCGCGCGTAATGAGCAGTACTTC. Residues: CASSPSGGARNEQYF.

The CDR3, as DNA: TGTGCCATCAGCGAGCGGGAGGAGGGTCTACCTGAGCAGTTCTTC. This codes for CAISEREEGLPEQFF. The chain has TRBV10-3 and TRBJ2-1, with TRBD2 identical over 9 bases. V dropped 6 bases and J dropped 9; count of bases not matched to a gene: 12. The CDR3 has 15 amino acids. Per the germline V gene, CDR1 is ENHRY and CDR2 is SYGVKD.

The chain couples TRBV12-3 or TRBV12-4 to TRBJ1-1; D call uncertain. The ends were cut back, 6 bases at V and 6 bases at J, with 14 bases in the middle. The CDR3 is 13 residues long. CDR3 in amino acids: CASRFGANSEAFF. The DNA for the CDR3 is TGTGCCAGCAGGTTTGGCGCAAATTCTGAAGCTTTCTTT.

V gene TRBV13 combines with J gene TRBJ2-5; no firm D call. V was trimmed by 1 base and J by 5 bases, leaving 8 bases between them. Per the germline V gene, CDR1 is PRHDT and CDR2 is FYEKMQ (reference sequence). This CDR3 region has 13 residues. CDR3 DNA: TGTGCCAGCAGCTTAGAAGCCGCGGAGACCCAGTACTTC. Its translation is CASSLEAAETQYF.

This chain joins TRBV2 and TRBJ2-3; 7 bases agree with TRBD2. The CDR3 covers 15 residues. CDR1 is SNHLY, CDR2 FYNNEI, per germline. The J segment lost 2 bases and the V segment lost 6 bases, leaving 8 bases of the junction unmatched. The CDR3 protein is CASRGGTVDTDTQYF. The CDR3, as DNA: TGTGCCAGCAGGGGAGGGACCGTTGACACAGATACGCAGTATTTT.

This clonotype was counted a single time. The DNA for the CDR3 is TGTGCCAGCAGCTTAGAGGCAGCGGCAAACATTCAGTACTTC. This codes for CASSLEAAANIQYF. The chain couples TRBV7-9 to TRBJ2-4, with a possible D match to TRBD2 (5 bases). CDR1 and CDR2 from the germline V gene are SEHNR and FQNEAQ (reference sequence). CDR3 length: 14 amino acids. Trimming took 1 base from V and 6 from J, leaving 10 bases between them.

This clonotype has just a few counts. The genes are TRBV7-9 and TRBJ1-4, with D tentatively TRBD1 (6 bases). The CDR3 is 14 amino acids. Germline CDR1 and CDR2: SEHNR and FQNEAQ (reference sequence). V was clipped by 3 bases and J by 6 bases, with 11 bases between them. CDR3 in DNA: TGTGCCAGCAGCTTGGGGGCCATACATGAAAAACTGTTTTTT. Amino acid sequence: CASSLGAIHEKLFF.

This clonotype was seen more than once but under ten times. The chain has TRBV4-3 and TRBJ2-7; D may be TRBD1 or TRBD2 (5 bases each). The V and J ends lost 0 bases and 4 bases respectively, with 10 bases between them. The CDR3 is 14 residues long. Germline-derived CDR1 and CDR2 are LGHNA and YSLEER. The CDR3 coding sequence is TGCGCCAGCAGCCAAGATTGGGGCGGGTACGAGCAGTACTTC. Its translation: CASSQDWGGYEQYF.

The chain carries TRBV9 and TRBJ2-3, with D maybe TRBD1 (6 bases). Germline loops: CDR1 SGDLS, CDR2 YYNGEE. V was pared by 3 bases and J by 4 bases, with 15 bases between. The CDR3 loop spans 15 amino acids. Written as DNA, the CDR3 is TGTGCCAGCAGCGCGGTACAGGGTGGGGCAGATACGCAGTATTTT. Its translation: CASSAVQGGADTQYF.

This clonotype was observed a handful of times. This rearrangement joins TRBV29-1 to TRBJ1-1; weak D call: TRBD1 (6 bases). Germline V gene data show CDR1 as SQVTM and CDR2 as ANQGSEA. This CDR3 is 13 amino acids long. The CDR3 spells CSTTGTLNTEAFF. CDR3 bases: TGCAGTACCACCGGGACACTGAACACTGAAGCTTTCTTT.

Details on this clonotype: One end of the junction is discordant with germline, which a read error may explain. The V gene is TRBV14, the J gene TRBJ2-1; D not certain. CDR3 length: 16 residues. CDR1 is SGHDN, CDR2 FVKESK, per germline. CDR3 region: CTSSPYDGRPANEQFF. CDR3 coding DNA: TGTACCAGCAGCCCTTACGACGGGCGCCCAGCTAATGAGCAGTTCTTC.

This chain links TRBV4-1 with TRBJ1-1; a weak D match, TRBD1 (5 bases). This CDR3 comprises 15 residues. Looked up from germline, CDR1 is MGHRA and CDR2 is YSYEKL. Trimming cost V 8 bases and J 1 base, with 17 bases left between them. As DNA, the CDR3 is TGCGCCAGCGCGCTAACCTCGGGGGGGAACACTGAAGCTTTCTTT. It yields the protein CASALTSGGNTEAFF.

V and J are TRBV10-3 and TRBJ2-1; a possible D gene is TRBD2 (6 bases). CDR1 and CDR2 (germline): ENHRY, SYGVKD. V was shortened by 9 bases and J by 0 bases, with 15 bases between the two germline ends. The CDR3 loop spans 15 amino acids. The CDR3 loop is CAIRDFQSSYNEQFF. For the CDR3, the DNA is TGTGCCATTCGGGACTTTCAGAGCTCCTACAATGAGCAGTTCTTC.

The chain combines TRBV7-2 with TRBJ2-2; 7 bases map to TRBD1. The CDR3 runs 15 residues. V gave up 2 bases and J gave up 4 bases; unmatched junction bases: 4. Germline assignment: CDR1 SGHTA and CDR2 FQGNSA. CDR3 amino acids: CASSLNRGATGELFF. CDR3 coding DNA: TGTGCCAGCAGCTTAAACAGGGGCGCCACCGGGGAGCTGTTTTTT.

The chain joins TRBV4-3 to TRBJ2-3, with a weak D call TRBD1 (6 bases). In germline, CDR1 is LGHNA, CDR2 YSLEER. This CDR3 is built from 15 residues. V dropped 4 bases and J dropped 4 bases, with 15 bases sitting between them. The CDR3 spells CASSPRGSGPDTQYF. The DNA for the CDR3 is TGCGCCAGCAGCCCAAGGGGGAGTGGGCCAGATACGCAGTATTTT.

This clonotype was counted ten times or more. The gene calls are TRBV2 and TRBJ2-4; D is possibly TRBD1 or TRBD2 (6 bases each). V was cut by 4 bases and J by 0 bases, with 13 bases left in between. Germline CDR1 SNHLY, CDR2 FYNNEI. The CDR3 length is 16 residues. For the CDR3, the DNA is TGTGCCAGCAGTGGGCAAGGGGGGATAGCCAAAAACATTCAGTACTTC. Encoded protein: CASSGQGGIAKNIQYF.

This clonotype turned up a few times. This chain connects TRBV5-4 to TRBJ1-4; TRBD1 agrees at 11 bases. V lost 4 bases and J lost 9; bases outside the gene matches: 2. Germline CDR1 reads SGHNT; CDR2 reads YYREEE (reference sequence). The CDR3 is 13 residues long. CDR3 residues: CASSLDRGQKLFF. The CDR3 coding sequence is TGTGCCAGCAGCCTGGACAGGGGGCAAAAACTGTTTTTT. Combining the CDR3 with reference TRBV5-4 and TRBJ1-4 gives the whole variable domain ETGVTQSPTHLIKTRGQQVTLRCSSQSGHNTVSWYQQALGQGPQFIFQYYREEENGRGNFPPRFSGLQFPNYSSELNVNALELDDSALYLCASSLDRGQKLFFGSGTQLSVL.

A single count supports this clonotype. V is TRBV5-6 and J is TRBJ1-6; 8 bases are a match to TRBD1. The CDR3 is made up of 16 amino acids. The trim removed 1 base at V and 7 bases at J, leaving 7 bases unmatched. Germline V gene data show CDR1 as SGHDT and CDR2 as YYEEEE. The CDR3 loop reads CASSLYRDRWNSPLHF. Written as DNA, the CDR3 is TGTGCCAGCAGCTTGTACCGGGACAGGTGGAATTCACCCCTCCACTTT.

The chain combines TRBV2 with TRBJ1-5, with no clear D. The germline CDR1 and CDR2 sequences are SNHLY and FYNNEI. This CDR3 is 14 amino acids long. The V end was cut by 11 bases, the J end by 2 bases, with 16 bases between. The CDR3 here is CAGTSREGNQPQHF. The DNA of the CDR3 is TGTGCCGGCACCTCGAGGGAAGGCAATCAGCCCCAGCATTTT. Using reference TRBV2 and TRBJ1-5 for the parts outside the CDR3, the full variable domain is EPEVTQTPSHQVTQMGQEVILRCVPISNHLYFYWYRQILGQKVEFLVSFYNNEISEKSEIFDDQFSVERPDGSNFTLKIRSTKLEDSAMYFCAGTSREGNQPQHFGDGTRLSIL.

V usage is TRBV20-1 and J usage is TRBJ1-2; D gene ambiguous. The CDR3 sequence is 13 residues long. CDR1 and CDR2 from the germline V gene are DFQATT and SNEGSKA (reference sequence). Trimming removed 3 bases from V and 4 bases from J, with 12 bases in between. The CDR3 loop reads CSASIGQIYGYTF. CDR3 DNA: TGCAGTGCTAGTATTGGCCAGATCTATGGCTACACCTTC.

V gene TRBV18 combines with J gene TRBJ1-1; 9 bases line up with TRBD1. The CDR3 is 14 residues long. Germline assignment: CDR1 KGHSH and CDR2 LQKENI. J was trimmed by 8 bases and V by 5 bases; bases with no gene match: 9. This chain's CDR3 is CASSSRDRDSEAFF. CDR3 DNA sequence: TGTGCCAGCTCATCCCGGGACAGGGATAGCGAAGCTTTCTTT.

The chain recombines TRBV9 with TRBJ2-1; 8 bases fit TRBD2. Germline CDR1 SGDLS, CDR2 YYNGEE. There are 15 residues in the CDR3. Trimming cost V 5 bases and J 6 bases; bases outside gene matches: 10. The CDR3 here is CASSQGLVSGNEQFF. The CDR3, as DNA: TGTGCCAGCAGTCAGGGACTAGTATCTGGCAATGAGCAGTTCTTC.

This chain connects TRBV5-5 to TRBJ2-2; D is possibly TRBD2 (6 bases). The CDR3 extends over 16 amino acids. V was shortened by 4 bases and J by 12 bases, with 25 bases between the two germline ends. Germline values: CDR1 SGHKS, CDR2 YYEKEE (reference sequence). The CDR3, as DNA: TGTGCCAGCAGCGACCGGTCGACTAGTGGGGTCGTGAAGCTGTTTTTT. Translated: CASSDRSTSGVVKLFF.

The V and J genes are TRBV10-3 and TRBJ1-5, with a tentative D call TRBD1 (5 bases). This CDR3 is 14 amino acids long. The germline V gene has CDR1 ENHRY and CDR2 SYGVKD. The ends were cut back, 10 bases at V and 0 bases at J, with 13 bases in the middle. Here the CDR3 DNA reads TGTGCCACCCGGGGGACGGGTAGCAATCAGCCCCAGCATTTT. It specifies CATRGTGSNQPQHF.

The chain carries TRBV9 and TRBJ1-5, with a possible D match to TRBD1 (5 bases). The germline gives CDR1 SGDLS, CDR2 YYNGEE. The CDR3 is made up of 10 amino acids. The germline V and J ends were trimmed by 10 bases and 6 bases, with 8 bases remaining between them. As DNA, the CDR3 is TGTGCCGGAGGGGCTCAGCCCCAGCATTTT. It yields the protein CAGGAQPQHF.

The chain joins TRBV6-2 or TRBV6-3 to TRBJ2-7, with unresolved D. V was pared by 5 bases and J by 2 bases, with 16 bases between. Germline V lookup: CDR1 MNHEY, CDR2 SVGEGT. The CDR3 sequence is 15 residues long. CDR3 in amino acids: CASSQNPEKTYEQYF. Here the CDR3 DNA reads TGTGCCAGCAGTCAGAACCCCGAGAAGACCTACGAGCAGTACTTC.